What follows describes a single T cell receptor (beta chain). What it binds is unknown. The data were obtained in a study of regulatory T cells in long-lasting Graves disease. Germline V gene data show CDR1 as KGHSH and CDR2 as LQKENI. There are 17 residues in the CDR3. V shed 3 bases, J shed 0 bases, and the junction held 1 base outside the gene matches. Regarding the study as a whole: Among persistent patients, a larger number of public clonotypes were shared (around 3,000) than among newly diagnosed patients (about 970). Sample size, which was small, may have reduced accuracy.

As for time point: persistent/refractory GD, antithyroid drugs over 5 years with positive TRAb. Generation of the TCR library employed RNA extracted from PBMCs. Each patient gave approximately 9.6 milliliters of EDTA-anticoagulated peripheral blood. The TCR beta library used iRepertoire HTBI primers with Arm-PCR amplification of CDR3. TCRdb analysed the multiplex PCR reads with MiXCR anew, one entry per CDR3 protein. The table records 300,000 to 350,000 distinct CDR3 sequences, around a fifth of them present only once. The chain carries TRBV18 and TRBJ2-3, with 15 nucleotides matching TRBD2. This receptor was taken from a female donor with Graves disease. The material was peripheral blood mononuclear cells (PBMCs), obtained when the disease was refractory, from a patient treated with antithyroid drugs. For the CDR3, the DNA is TGTGCCAGCTCACCCGGACTAGCGGGAGGGAGCACAGATACGCAGTATTTT. The encoded protein is CASSPGLAGGSTDTQYF.